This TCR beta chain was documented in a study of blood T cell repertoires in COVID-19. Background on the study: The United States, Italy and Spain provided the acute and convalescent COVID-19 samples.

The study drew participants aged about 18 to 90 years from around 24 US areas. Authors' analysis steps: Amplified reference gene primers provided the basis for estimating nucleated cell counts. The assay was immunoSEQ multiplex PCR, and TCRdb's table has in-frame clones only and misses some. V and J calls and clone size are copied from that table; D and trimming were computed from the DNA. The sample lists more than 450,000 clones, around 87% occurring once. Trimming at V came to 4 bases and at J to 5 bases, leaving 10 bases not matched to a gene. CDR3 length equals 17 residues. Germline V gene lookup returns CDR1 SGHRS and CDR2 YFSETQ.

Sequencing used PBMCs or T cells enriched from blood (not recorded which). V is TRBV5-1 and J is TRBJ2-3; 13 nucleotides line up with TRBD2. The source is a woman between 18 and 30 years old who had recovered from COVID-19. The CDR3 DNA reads TGCGCCAGCAGCCGTACTAGCGGGGGGGCTCAGGGAGATACGCAGTATTTT. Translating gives CASSRTSGGAQGDTQYF.